This T cell receptor beta chain was observed in a study of radiotherapy plus CTLA-4 blockade in lung cancer. A word on this clone: At one of its ends the junction is not consistent with the germline gene, which may arise from a read error.

The data were produced by immunoSEQ multiplex PCR, yet TCRdb's version contains in-frame clones alone and is incomplete. This sample carries about 76,000 clones, roughly four fifths of them seen once, and the ten largest clones take 0.65% to 0.85%. The V gene's germline CDR1 is MGHRA and CDR2 YSYEKL. The CDR3 is 16 amino acids. Specimen: peripheral blood, collected from a patient treated with radiotherapy plus ipilimumab. The TCR was taken from a human donor with non-small cell lung cancer who had stable disease on radiotherapy plus ipilimumab. The chain uses TRBV4-1 and TRBJ1-5, with TRBD1 as a possible D gene (6 bases). CDR3 sequence reads: CASSRIQGLSNQPQHF. The CDR3 DNA sequence: TGCGCCAGCAGCCGTATACAGGGACTTAGCAATCAACCCCAGCATTTT.